This T cell receptor (beta chain) stems from a study of T-cell reconstitution after alpha-beta-depleted transplantation in children. This clonotype was observed many times. The antigen is not known. TCRbeta library preparation incorporated unique molecular identifiers. TCRdb re-called the PCR reads with MiXCR, one entry per CDR3 protein. The sample contains more than 85,000 distinct CDR3 sequences, approximately 6% of which appear only once. This CDR3 is 14 amino acids long. With 5 bases removed from V and 2 bases from J, the gap between germline ends came to 13 bases. Germline V CDR1 and CDR2: GTSNPN, SVGIG (reference sequence). Whole-study findings and limits: Several hundred expanded graft clones reportedly were the source of alpha-beta T cells about two months after transplant. Recipient T cells and thymic progenitors that survived were the source of the high TCRbeta diversity seen at day 60 in some patients. Most T-cell counts and diversity one year after the transplant came from T cells that were newly produced.

This receptor was identified in a female patient aged 2-15 years who had a stem cell transplant for Fanconi anemia, so the T cells may come from the graft donor. The chain couples TRBV30 to TRBJ1-3; perhaps TRBD1 as D (5 bases). The sequenced sample was PBMCs, mostly from graft donor cells, obtained 60 days after TCRalphabeta/CD19-depleted stem cell transplant. The CDR3 DNA is TGTGCCTGGGCCCCAGGAGGGGCTGGAAACACCATATATTTT. Its protein product is CAWAPGGAGNTIYF.